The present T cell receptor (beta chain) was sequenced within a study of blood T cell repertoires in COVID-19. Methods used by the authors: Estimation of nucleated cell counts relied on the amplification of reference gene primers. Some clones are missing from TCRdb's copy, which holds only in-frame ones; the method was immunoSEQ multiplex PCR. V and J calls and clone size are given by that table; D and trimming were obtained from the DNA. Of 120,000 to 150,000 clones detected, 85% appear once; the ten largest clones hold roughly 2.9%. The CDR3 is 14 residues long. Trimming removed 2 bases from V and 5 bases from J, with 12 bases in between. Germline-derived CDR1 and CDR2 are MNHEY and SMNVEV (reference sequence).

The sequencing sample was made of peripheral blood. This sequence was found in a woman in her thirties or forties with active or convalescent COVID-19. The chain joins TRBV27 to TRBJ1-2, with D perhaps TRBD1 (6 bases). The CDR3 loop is CASSLTGNYYGYTF. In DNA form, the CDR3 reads TGTGCCAGCAGTTTAACAGGGAATTATTATGGCTACACCTTC.